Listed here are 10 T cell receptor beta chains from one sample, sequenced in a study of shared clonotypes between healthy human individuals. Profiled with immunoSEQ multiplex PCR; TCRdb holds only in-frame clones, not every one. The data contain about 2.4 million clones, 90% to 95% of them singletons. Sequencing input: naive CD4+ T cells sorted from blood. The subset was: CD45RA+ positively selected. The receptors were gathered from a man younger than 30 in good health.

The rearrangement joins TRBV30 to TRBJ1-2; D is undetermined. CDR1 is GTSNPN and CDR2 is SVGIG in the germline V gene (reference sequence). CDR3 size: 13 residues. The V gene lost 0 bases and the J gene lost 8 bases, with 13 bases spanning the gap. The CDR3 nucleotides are TGTGCCTGGAGTGTAACCACCCTGGGGGGCTACACCTTC. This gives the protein CAWSVTTLGGYTF.

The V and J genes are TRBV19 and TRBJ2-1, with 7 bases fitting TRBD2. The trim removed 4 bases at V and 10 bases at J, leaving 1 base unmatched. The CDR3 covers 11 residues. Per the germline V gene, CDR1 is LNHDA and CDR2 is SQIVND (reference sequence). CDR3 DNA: TGTGCCAGTAGTACTAGCGGAGAGCAGTTCTTC. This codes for CASSTSGEQFF.

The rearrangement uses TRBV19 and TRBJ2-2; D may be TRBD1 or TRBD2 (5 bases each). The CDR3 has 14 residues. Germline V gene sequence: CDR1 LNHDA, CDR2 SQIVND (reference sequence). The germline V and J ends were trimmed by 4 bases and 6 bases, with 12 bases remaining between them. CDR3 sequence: CASSNGGLAGELFF. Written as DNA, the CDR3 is TGTGCCAGTAGTAATGGGGGTTTGGCCGGGGAGCTGTTTTTT. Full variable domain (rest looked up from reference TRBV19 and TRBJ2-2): DGGITQSPKYLFRKEGQNVTLSCEQNLNHDAMYWYRQDPGQGLRLIYYSQIVNDFQKGDIAEGYSVSREKKESFPLTVTSAQKNPTAFYLCASSNGGLAGELFFGEGSRLTVL.

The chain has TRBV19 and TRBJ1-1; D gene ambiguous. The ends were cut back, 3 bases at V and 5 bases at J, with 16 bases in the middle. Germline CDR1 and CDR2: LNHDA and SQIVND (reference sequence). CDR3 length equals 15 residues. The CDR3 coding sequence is TGTGCCAGTAGTATGCCGGACCGAGTAAATACTGAAGCTTTCTTT. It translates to CASSMPDRVNTEAFF.

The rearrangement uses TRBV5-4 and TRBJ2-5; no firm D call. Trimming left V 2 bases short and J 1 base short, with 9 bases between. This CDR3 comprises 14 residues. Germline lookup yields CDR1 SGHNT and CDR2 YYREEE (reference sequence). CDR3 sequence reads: CASSFKVGQETQYF. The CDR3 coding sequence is TGTGCCAGCAGCTTTAAGGTGGGCCAAGAGACCCAGTACTTC.

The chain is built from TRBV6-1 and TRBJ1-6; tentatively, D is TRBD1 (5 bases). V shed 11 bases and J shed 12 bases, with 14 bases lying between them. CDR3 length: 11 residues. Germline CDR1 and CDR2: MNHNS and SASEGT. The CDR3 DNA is TGTGCCGGGGGTCCTCAGGTACCCCTCCACTTT. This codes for CAGGPQVPLHF.

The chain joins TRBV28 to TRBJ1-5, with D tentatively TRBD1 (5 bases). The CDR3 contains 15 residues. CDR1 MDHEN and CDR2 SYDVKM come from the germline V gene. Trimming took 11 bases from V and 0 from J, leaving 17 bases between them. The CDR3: CAAAGQQSSNQPQHF. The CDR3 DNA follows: TGTGCCGCGGCGGGGCAGCAGAGTAGCAATCAGCCCCAGCATTTT. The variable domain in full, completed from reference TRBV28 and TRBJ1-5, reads DVKVTQSSRYLVKRTGEKVFLECVQDMDHENMFWYRQDPGLGLRLIYFSYDVKMKEKGDIPEGYSVSREKKERFSLILESASTNQTSMYLCAAAGQQSSNQPQHFGDGTRLSIL.

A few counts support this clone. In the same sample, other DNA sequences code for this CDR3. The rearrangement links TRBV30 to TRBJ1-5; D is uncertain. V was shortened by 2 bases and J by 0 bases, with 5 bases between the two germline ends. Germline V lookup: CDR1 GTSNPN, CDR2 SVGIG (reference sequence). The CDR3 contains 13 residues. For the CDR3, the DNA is TGTGCCTGGAGTAAGAATAGCAATCAGCCCCAGCATTTT. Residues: CAWSKNSNQPQHF.

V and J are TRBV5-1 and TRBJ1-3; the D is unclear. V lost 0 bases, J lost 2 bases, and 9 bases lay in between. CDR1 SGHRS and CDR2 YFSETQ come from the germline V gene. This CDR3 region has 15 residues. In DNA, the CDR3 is TGCGCCAGCAGCTTGGCCCGGGGTACTGGAAACACCATATATTTT. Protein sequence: CASSLARGTGNTIYF.

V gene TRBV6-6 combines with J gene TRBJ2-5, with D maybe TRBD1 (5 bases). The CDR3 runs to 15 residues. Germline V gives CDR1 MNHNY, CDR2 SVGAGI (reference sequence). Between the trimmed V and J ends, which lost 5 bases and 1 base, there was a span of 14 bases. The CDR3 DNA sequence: TGTGCCAGCAGTCACCCGGACATTCTCCAAGAGACCCAGTACTTC. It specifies CASSHPDILQETQYF.